This T cell receptor (beta chain) was sequenced for a study of blood T cells in healthy people across ages. The CDR3 runs 17 residues. J was trimmed by 2 bases and V by 4 bases; bases with no gene match: 9. Per germline, CDR1 MGHRA and CDR2 YSYEKL. Using a J-beta primer mix together with a sample-barcoded 5' primer, a second PCR was run for roughly 7 to 11 cycles. TCRdb re-analysed the 5' RACE reads in MiXCR, keeping a single row per CDR3 protein. The table lists some 1.5 million distinct CDR3 sequences, 25% to 30% of them singletons, with 7% to 9% in the top ten. Study findings and constraints: Roughly linear age-related decline in beta diversity appeared, significant by age approximately 41.

Peripheral blood, around 9.4 milliliters per donor, was collected. In the case of this clonotype: What it recognizes is unknown.

Input material: blood. The V and J genes are TRBV4-1 and TRBJ2-1; 9 bases line up with TRBD2. The sequence derives from a woman younger than 45 in good health. The DNA for the CDR3 is TGCGCCAGCAGCCCTGGACTAGCGAGAACCCCCTACAATGAGCAGTTCTTC. This encodes CASSPGLARTPYNEQFF.